These T cell receptor beta chains were read from a single sample in a study of cytomegalovirus exposure and HLA in healthy donors. Sequencing used immunoSEQ multiplex PCR; TCRdb keeps in-frame clones, though not all of them. The data contain approximately 160,000 clones, roughly four fifths of them seen just once; the ten biggest clones take up roughly 0.82%. Material: PBMCs. Receptors originate from a female donor in good health and CMV-seronegative. CDR3s include the opening cysteine and the closing phenylalanine or tryptophan. A D gene is named only where the DNA matches it firmly. Only part of the rows carry a size: once, few, many, or a class if the clone is expanded.

V gene,D gene,J gene,clone size,CDR3 DNA,CDR3 protein
TRBV4-1,.,TRBJ2-6,.,TGCGCCAGCAGCCAAGTTGGCGGGGAATCTGGGGCCAACGGCCTGACTTTC,CASSQVGGESGANGLTF
TRBV11-2,TRBD1,TRBJ2-2,.,TGTGCCAGCAGCCGGGACAGGGGTAGCACCGGGGAGCTGTTTTTT,CASSRDRGSTGELFF
TRBV7-3,TRBD2,TRBJ2-1,.,TGTGCCAGCAGCTTAGCGACTAGCGGGAGGAATGAGCAGTTCTTC,CASSLATSGRNEQFF
TRBV9,.,TRBJ2-7,.,TGTGCCAGCAGCGCCCGGGGGTCAACCTACGAGCAGTACTTC,CASSARGSTYEQYF
TRBV5-1,.,TRBJ2-3,.,TGCGCCAGCCACACCAACTGGGGCCGCGCAGATACGCAGTATTTT,CASHTNWGRADTQYF
TRBV5-1,.,TRBJ2-1,.,TGCGCCAGCAGCTCCGGGGTAGCCCCCGACAATGAGCAGTTCTTC,CASSSGVAPDNEQFF
TRBV7-3,TRBD1,TRBJ2-7,.,TGTGCCAGCAGCTTACAGGGACAGGCCTACGAGCAGTACTTC,CASSLQGQAYEQYF
TRBV7-2,.,TRBJ1-3,.,TGTGCCAGCAGCGGTACGGGGACAAGCGGAAACACCATATATTTT,CASSGTGTSGNTIYF
TRBV28,TRBD1,TRBJ1-4,.,TGTGCCAGCATTCCATACGGACAGGGGGGTCTCATGGGGAAACTGTTTTTT,CASIPYGQGGLMGKLFF
TRBV6-6,.,TRBJ1-5,.,TGTGCCAGCAGTTCATCGGGGAACCAGCCCCAGCATTTT,CASSSSGNQPQHF
TRBV7-7,TRBD1,TRBJ2-7,.,TGTGCTAGCAGCTTATCGAGGGGGCATTACGAGCAGTACTTC,CASSLSRGHYEQYF
TRBV9,.,TRBJ1-3,.,TGTGCCAGCAGCGTAGAGGGGACTGGAAACACCATATATTTT,CASSVEGTGNTIYF
TRBV27,.,TRBJ2-7,.,TGTGCCAGCAGTTTATCCCGGACAGCTCAGAGCGAGCAGTACTTC,CASSLSRTAQSEQYF
TRBV5-1,.,TRBJ2-2,once,TGCGCCAGCAGCTTGATGGGGGGGAACACCGGGGAGCTGTTTTTT,CASSLMGGNTGELFF
TRBV28,.,TRBJ1-5,few,TGTGCCAGCAGTTTAGGCACAGGATCTCAGCCCCAGCATTTT,CASSLGTGSQPQHF
TRBV6-1,.,TRBJ2-7,.,TGTGCCAGCAGAGTCGGGTTCTACGAGCAGTACTTC,CASRVGFYEQYF
TRBV5-1,TRBD2,TRBJ2-7,.,TGCGCCAGCAGCTCGGGTAGCGGGAGTACTTGGGGCTACGAGCAGTACTTC,CASSSGSGSTWGYEQYF